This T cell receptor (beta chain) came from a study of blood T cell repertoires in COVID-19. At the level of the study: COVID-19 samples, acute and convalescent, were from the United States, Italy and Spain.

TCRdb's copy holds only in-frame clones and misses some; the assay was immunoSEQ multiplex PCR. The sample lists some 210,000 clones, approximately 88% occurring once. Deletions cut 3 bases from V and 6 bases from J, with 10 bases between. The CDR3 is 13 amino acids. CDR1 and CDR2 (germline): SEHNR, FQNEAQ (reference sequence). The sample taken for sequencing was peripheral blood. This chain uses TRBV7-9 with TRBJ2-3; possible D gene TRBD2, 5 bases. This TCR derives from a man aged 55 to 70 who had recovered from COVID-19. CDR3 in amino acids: CASSFSDSDTQYF. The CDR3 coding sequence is TGTGCCAGCAGCTTCTCGGACTCCGATACGCAGTATTTT.